This T cell receptor beta chain was sequenced during a study of CD4 T cells in relation to SARS-CoV-2 and coronaviruses. The CDR3 contains 13 residues. The germline CDR1 and CDR2 sequences are SGHTS and YDEGEE. Trimming pared 7 bases from V and 2 bases from J, leaving 12 bases between. Sequencing used immunoSEQ multiplex PCR; TCRdb keeps in-frame clones, though not all of them. The data show about 29,000 clones, 76% seen once. Remarks on this clone: Its antigen is still unknown.

CD4+ T cells from unexposed donors were obtained before the COVID-19 pandemic (2011-2018). CD4+ T cells were isolated from the cells after about nine days of culture. Cells permitting, SARS-CoV-2 S/N and four cold-coronavirus spikes were tested on unexposed-donor CD4+ T cells. The chain recombines TRBV5-8 with TRBJ2-5; D ambiguous. The sequenced sample consisted of CD4+ T cells from PBMCs, cultured in vitro. The sequence was obtained from a human donor in good health. CDR3 sequence reads: CASGNRGQETQYF. The DNA of the CDR3 is TGTGCCAGCGGTAACCGTGGACAAGAGACCCAGTACTTC.